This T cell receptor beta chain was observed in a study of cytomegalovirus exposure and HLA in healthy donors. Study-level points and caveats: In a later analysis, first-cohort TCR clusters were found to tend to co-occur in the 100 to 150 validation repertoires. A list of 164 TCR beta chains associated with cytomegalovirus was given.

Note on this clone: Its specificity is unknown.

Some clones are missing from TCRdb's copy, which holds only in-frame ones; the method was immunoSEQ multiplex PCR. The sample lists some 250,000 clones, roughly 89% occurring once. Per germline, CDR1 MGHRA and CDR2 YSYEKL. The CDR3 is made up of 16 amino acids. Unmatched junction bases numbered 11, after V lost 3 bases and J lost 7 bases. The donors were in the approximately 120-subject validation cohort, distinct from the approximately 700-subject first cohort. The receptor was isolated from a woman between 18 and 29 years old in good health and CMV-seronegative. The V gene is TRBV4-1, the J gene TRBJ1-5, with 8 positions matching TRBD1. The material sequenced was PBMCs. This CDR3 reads CASSQFLDRDDQPQHF. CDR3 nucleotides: TGCGCCAGCAGCCAGTTCCTGGACAGGGACGACCAGCCCCAGCATTTT.